There are a few counts of the clone carrying this T cell receptor (beta chain). The data originate from a study of blood T cell repertoires in COVID-19. Looking at the study overall: Sites in the United States, Italy and Spain provided acute and convalescent COVID-19 samples. From T cells, B-cell-depleted T cells, or PBMCs came the material, which was cDNA or gDNA.

Study processing details: How many nucleated cells were present was estimated from reference gene primer amplification. Using immunoSEQ multiplex PCR, the repertoire was profiled, and TCRdb retains in-frame clones only, with some absent. V, J and clone size were drawn from that table, and D and trimming were deduced from the DNA. The data contain about 34,000 clones, 77% of them seen just once; the ten biggest clones take up roughly 17%. The CDR3 contains 13 residues. CDR1 and CDR2 from the germline V gene are MNHNS and SASEGT. With 3 bases removed from V and 3 bases from J, the gap between germline ends came to 9 bases.

This chain links TRBV6-1 with TRBJ2-7; TRBD1 might be the D (6 bases). The specimen sequenced was peripheral blood. The sequence was collected from a human donor in a cohort sampled during active COVID-19. CDR3 nucleotides: TGTGCCAGCAGTGACCAGGGGTTCTACGAGCAGTACTTC. Translating it yields CASSDQGFYEQYF.